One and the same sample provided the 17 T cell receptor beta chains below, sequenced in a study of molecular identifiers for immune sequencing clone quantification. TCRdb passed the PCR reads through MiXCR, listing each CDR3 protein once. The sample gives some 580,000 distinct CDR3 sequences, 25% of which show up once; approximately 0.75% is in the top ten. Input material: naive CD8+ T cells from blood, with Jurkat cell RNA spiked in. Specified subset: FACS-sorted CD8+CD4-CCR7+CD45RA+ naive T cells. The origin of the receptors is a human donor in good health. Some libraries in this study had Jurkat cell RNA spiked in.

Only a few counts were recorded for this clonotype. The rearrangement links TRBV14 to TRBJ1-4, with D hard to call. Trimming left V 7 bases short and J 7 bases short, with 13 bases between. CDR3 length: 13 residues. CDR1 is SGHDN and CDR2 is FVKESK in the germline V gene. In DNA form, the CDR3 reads TGTGCCAGCAACTCCGTCTTCGGTGAAAAACTGTTTTTT. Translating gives CASNSVFGEKLFF.

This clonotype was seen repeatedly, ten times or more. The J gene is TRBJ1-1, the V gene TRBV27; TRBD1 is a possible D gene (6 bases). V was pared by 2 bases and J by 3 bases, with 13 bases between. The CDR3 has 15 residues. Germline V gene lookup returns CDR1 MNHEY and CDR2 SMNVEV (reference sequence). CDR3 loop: CASSLLGTPDTEAFF. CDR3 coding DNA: TGTGCCAGCAGTTTACTTGGGACACCAGACACTGAAGCTTTCTTT.

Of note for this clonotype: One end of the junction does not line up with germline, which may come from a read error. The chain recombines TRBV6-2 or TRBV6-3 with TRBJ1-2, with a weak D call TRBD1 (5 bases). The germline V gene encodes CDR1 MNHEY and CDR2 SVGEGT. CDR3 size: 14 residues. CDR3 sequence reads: CASSYTGGRYGHTF. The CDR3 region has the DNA TGTGCCAGCAGTTATACTGGGGGAAGATATGGCCACACCTTC.

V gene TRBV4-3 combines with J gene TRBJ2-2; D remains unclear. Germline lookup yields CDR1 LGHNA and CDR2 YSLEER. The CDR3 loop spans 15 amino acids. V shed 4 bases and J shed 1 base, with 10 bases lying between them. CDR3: CASSPITENTGELFF. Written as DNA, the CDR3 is TGCGCCAGCAGCCCTATCACAGAGAACACCGGGGAGCTGTTTTTT.

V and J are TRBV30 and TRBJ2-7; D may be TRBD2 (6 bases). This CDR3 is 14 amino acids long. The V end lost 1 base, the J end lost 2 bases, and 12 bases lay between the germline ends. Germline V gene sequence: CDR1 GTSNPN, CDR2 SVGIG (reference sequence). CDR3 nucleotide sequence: TGTGCCTGGAGTGAGCTCGGGGGAGCCTACGAGCAGTACTTC. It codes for CAWSELGGAYEQYF.

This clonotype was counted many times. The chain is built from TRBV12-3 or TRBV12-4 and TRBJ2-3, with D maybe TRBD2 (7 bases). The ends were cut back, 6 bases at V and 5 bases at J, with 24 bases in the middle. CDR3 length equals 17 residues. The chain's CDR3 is CASRLGGGGPEGDTQYF. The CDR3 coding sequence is TGTGCCAGCAGGTTGGGTGGGGGGGGGCCAGAAGGAGATACGCAGTATTTT.

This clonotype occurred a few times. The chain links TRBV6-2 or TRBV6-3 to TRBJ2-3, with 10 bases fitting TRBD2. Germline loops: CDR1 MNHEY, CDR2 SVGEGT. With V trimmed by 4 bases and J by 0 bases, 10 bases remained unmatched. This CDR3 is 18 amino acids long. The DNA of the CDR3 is TGTGCCAGCAGTTCATCTAGCGGGAGAGCTTTTAGCACAGATACGCAGTATTTT. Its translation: CASSSSSGRAFSTDTQYF.

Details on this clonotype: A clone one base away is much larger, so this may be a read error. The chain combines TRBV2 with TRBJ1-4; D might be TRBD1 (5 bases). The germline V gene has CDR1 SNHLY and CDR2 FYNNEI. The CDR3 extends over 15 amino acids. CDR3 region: CASSDWGSTNEKLVF. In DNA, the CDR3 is TGTGCCAGCAGTGATTGGGGGTCAACTAATGAAAAACTGGTTTTT.

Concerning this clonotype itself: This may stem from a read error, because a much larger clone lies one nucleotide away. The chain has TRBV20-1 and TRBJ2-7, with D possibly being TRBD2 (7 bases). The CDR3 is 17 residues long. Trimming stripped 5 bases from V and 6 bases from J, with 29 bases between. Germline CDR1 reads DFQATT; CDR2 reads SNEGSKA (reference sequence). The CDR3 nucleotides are TGCAGTGCTCCCCTGGGGGCTAGCGGTGGTAGTGTGTGCGAGCAGTACTTC. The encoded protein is CSAPLGASGGSVCEQYF.

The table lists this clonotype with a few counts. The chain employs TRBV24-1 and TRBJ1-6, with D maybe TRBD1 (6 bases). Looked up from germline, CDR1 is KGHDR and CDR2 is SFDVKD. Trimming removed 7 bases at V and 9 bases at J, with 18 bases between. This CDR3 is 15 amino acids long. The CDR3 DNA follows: TGTGCCACCAGACCCGGGGGCTACGATAGTTCACCCCTCCACTTT. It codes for CATRPGGYDSSPLHF.

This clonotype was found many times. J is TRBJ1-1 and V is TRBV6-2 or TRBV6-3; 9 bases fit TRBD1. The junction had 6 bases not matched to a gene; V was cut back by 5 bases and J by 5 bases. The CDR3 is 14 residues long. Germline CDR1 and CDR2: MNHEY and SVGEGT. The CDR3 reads CASSLQGARTEAFF. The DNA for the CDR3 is TGTGCCAGCAGTCTACAGGGGGCGCGTACTGAAGCTTTCTTT.

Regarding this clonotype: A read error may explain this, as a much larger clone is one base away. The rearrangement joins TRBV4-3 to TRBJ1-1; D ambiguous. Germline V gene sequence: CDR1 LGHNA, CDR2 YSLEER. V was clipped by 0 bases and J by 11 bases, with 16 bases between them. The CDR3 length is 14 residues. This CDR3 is CASSQDEGPVWAFF. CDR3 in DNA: TGCGCCAGCAGCCAAGATGAGGGCCCTGTGTGGGCTTTCTTT.

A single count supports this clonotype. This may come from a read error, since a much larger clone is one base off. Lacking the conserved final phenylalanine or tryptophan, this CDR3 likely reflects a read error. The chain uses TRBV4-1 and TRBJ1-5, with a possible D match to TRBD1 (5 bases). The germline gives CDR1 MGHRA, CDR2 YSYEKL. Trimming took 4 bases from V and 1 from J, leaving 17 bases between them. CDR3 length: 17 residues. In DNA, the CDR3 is TGCGCCAGCAGCCTCCTCTTTGGGGGTATGAGCAATCAGCCCCAGCATTCT. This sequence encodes CASSLLFGGMSNQPQHS.

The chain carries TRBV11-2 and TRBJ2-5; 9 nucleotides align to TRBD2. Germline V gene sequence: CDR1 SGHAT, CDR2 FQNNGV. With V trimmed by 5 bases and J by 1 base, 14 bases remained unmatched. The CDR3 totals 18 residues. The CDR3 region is CASSPGWGLAGFQETQYF. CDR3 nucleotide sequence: TGTGCCAGCAGCCCAGGCTGGGGGCTAGCGGGGTTCCAAGAGACCCAGTACTTC.

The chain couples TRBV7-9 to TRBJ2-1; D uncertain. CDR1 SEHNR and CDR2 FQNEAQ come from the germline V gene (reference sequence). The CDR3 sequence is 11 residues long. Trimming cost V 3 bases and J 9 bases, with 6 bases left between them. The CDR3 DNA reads TGTGCCAGCAGCTTGCCGGTTGAGCAGTTCTTC. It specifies CASSLPVEQFF.

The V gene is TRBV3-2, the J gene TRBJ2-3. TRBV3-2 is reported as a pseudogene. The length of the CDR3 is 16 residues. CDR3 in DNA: TGTGCCAGCAGCCAAGACCCTAGCAGTAGCACAGATACGCAGTATTTT. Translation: CASSQDPSSSTDTQYF.

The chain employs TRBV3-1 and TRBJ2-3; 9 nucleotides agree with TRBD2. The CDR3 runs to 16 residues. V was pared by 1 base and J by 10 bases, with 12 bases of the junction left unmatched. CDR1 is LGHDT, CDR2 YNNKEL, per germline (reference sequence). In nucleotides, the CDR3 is TGTGCCAGCAGCCAAGGGCTAGCGGGATCGGTGGAGGCGCAGTATTTT. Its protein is CASSQGLAGSVEAQYF.